The 17 T cell receptor beta chains given below trace back to one sample, sequenced in a study of shared clonotypes between healthy human individuals. Clones were sequenced by immunoSEQ multiplex PCR, and TCRdb holds only the in-frame ones, with some missing. This sample carries 1.6 million or so clones, roughly 95% of them seen once, and the ten largest clones take approximately 1.1%. The material sequenced was naive CD4+ T cells sorted from blood. Subset reported: CD45RA+ positively selected. These receptors originate from a man between 25 and 39 years old in good health.

The V call is TRBV7-2, the J call TRBJ1-5; 8 nucleotides align to TRBD1. V dropped 2 bases and J dropped 6; count of bases not matched to a gene: 6. Germline-derived CDR1 and CDR2 are SGHTA and FQGNSA. CDR3 length: 15 residues. CDR3 nucleotides: TGTGCCAGCAGCTTAAAGGCAGGGGGCGGTCAGCCCCAGCATTTT. Protein: CASSLKAGGGQPQHF.

This clone has only one observation. This chain connects TRBV6-1 to TRBJ1-2; D not certain. CDR1 MNHNS and CDR2 SASEGT come from the germline V gene. V was shortened by 1 base and J by 7 bases, with 7 bases between the two germline ends. The CDR3 has 12 amino acids. CDR3 sequence (DNA): TGTGCCAGCAGTGAAGTGTTGGGTGGCTACACCTTC. Encoded protein: CASSEVLGGYTF.

The DNA for the CDR3 is TGTGCCAGCAGCAAAGTGGGGACTAGCACAGATACGCAGTATTTT. Its translation is CASSKVGTSTDTQYF. V and J are TRBV21-1 and TRBJ2-3; the table's D call of TRBD2 was not tested on the DNA. TRBV21-1 is recorded as a pseudogene. The CDR3 covers 15 residues.

This chain uses TRBV29-1 with TRBJ2-3; D may correspond to TRBD1 or TRBD2 (5 bases each). The CDR3 is 14 residues long. Deletions cut 5 bases from V and 2 bases from J, with 14 bases between. The germline V gene encodes CDR1 SQVTM and CDR2 ANQGSEA. The CDR3, as DNA: TGCAGCGTTCCCGGGGCCGGGCTCACAGATACGCAGTATTTT. This codes for CSVPGAGLTDTQYF.

On this clone: The sample holds other DNA sequences that translate to the same CDR3. The V call is TRBV5-1, the J call TRBJ2-7, with a weak D call TRBD2 (6 bases). The germline V gene encodes CDR1 SGHRS and CDR2 YFSETQ. Trimming pared 4 bases from V and 0 bases from J, leaving 8 bases between. The CDR3 covers 13 residues. The CDR3 DNA reads TGCGCCAGCAGCGGGGGGACCTCCTACGAGCAGTACTTC. This sequence encodes CASSGGTSYEQYF.

The rearrangement links TRBV5-5 to TRBJ2-1; unclear D gene. Per germline, CDR1 SGHKS and CDR2 YYEKEE (reference sequence). V shed 4 bases and J shed 6 bases, with 11 bases lying between them. This CDR3 has 13 amino acids. CDR3 in DNA: TGTGCCAGCAGCCATCAGCATGGCAATGAGCAGTTCTTC. It yields the protein CASSHQHGNEQFF.

This chain links TRBV6-5 with TRBJ2-5; D unresolved. Trimming pared 0 bases from V and 7 bases from J, leaving 9 bases between. The length of the CDR3 is 13 residues. CDR1 is MNHEY, CDR2 SVGAGI, per germline. The CDR3 DNA reads TGTGCCAGCAGTTACTCGACTCTGGGGACCCAGTACTTC. Its protein product is CASSYSTLGTQYF.

This chain joins TRBV5-4 and TRBJ2-3, with TRBD2 matching 10 bases. Trimming at V came to 4 bases and at J to 6 bases, leaving 11 bases not matched to a gene. The CDR3 runs 16 residues. The germline CDR1 and CDR2 sequences are SGHNT and YYREEE (reference sequence). CDR3 bases: TGTGCCAGCAGCATCCGGACTAGCGGTGGGGGGGATACGCAGTATTTT. It specifies CASSIRTSGGGDTQYF.

The genes are TRBV7-3 and TRBJ2-1; 16 bases agree with TRBD2. From germline, CDR1 is SGHTA and CDR2 FQGTGA. With 1 base clipped from V and 2 bases from J, the junction kept 8 bases outside the gene matches. The CDR3 sequence is 20 residues long. The CDR3: CASSLKGLAGGPEPYNEQFF. Here the CDR3 DNA reads TGTGCCAGCAGCTTAAAGGGACTAGCGGGAGGGCCGGAACCCTACAATGAGCAGTTCTTC.

The chain uses TRBV7-9 and TRBJ2-5; 9 nucleotides line up with TRBD2. CDR3 length: 15 amino acids. Germline trimming cut 5 bases from V and 1 base from J; bases unmatched to any gene: 5. Germline loops: CDR1 SEHNR, CDR2 FQNEAQ (reference sequence). The CDR3 DNA reads TGTGCCAGCAGCGAGAGCGGGAGGACCCAAGAGACCCAGTACTTC. Protein: CASSESGRTQETQYF.

Here the CDR3 reads CASSPRTAPTDTQYF. Here the CDR3 DNA reads TGCGCCAGCAGCCCACGGACAGCGCCCACAGATACGCAGTATTTT. This rearrangement joins TRBV5-1 to TRBJ2-3; maybe TRBD1 (6 bases). The V gene's germline CDR1 is SGHRS and CDR2 YFSETQ. V lost 4 bases, J lost 2 bases, and 14 bases lay in between. CDR3 length: 15 amino acids.

The chain uses TRBV11-3 and TRBJ2-7, with D perhaps being TRBD1 or TRBD2 (5 bases each). Per germline, CDR1 SGHNT and CDR2 YENEEA. This CDR3 is 12 amino acids long. CDR3 sequence: CVHGTASYEQYF. The CDR3 DNA reads as TGTGTACACGGGACGGCCTCCTACGAGCAGTACTTC.

The CDR3 DNA reads as TGTGCCACCAGCAGAGAGATAGCGGGAGGGAAGAAGACCCAGTACTTC. Its translation: CATSREIAGGKKTQYF. The chain has TRBV15 and TRBJ2-5, with 11 positions matching TRBD2. CDR3 length equals 16 residues. Germline assignment: CDR1 LNHNV and CDR2 YYDKDF (reference sequence). V lost 0 bases, J lost 6 bases, and 6 bases stayed unmatched.

The chain is built from TRBV19 and TRBJ2-6; 8 bases line up with TRBD1. The CDR3 totals 17 residues. The V gene end was trimmed by 1 base and the J gene end by 0 bases; junction bases not matched to a gene: 2. CDR1 and CDR2 (germline): LNHDA, SQIVND (reference sequence). Here the CDR3 DNA reads TGTGCCAGTAGTATAGGACAGGGGTCCTCTGGGGCCAACGTCCTGACTTTC. Its protein product is CASSIGQGSSGANVLTF.

The chain combines TRBV6-1 with TRBJ1-5, with D tentatively TRBD1 (5 bases). V was pared by 6 bases and J by 9 bases, with 18 bases between. The CDR3 consists of 14 residues. Germline lookup yields CDR1 MNHNS and CDR2 SASEGT. CDR3 nucleotide sequence: TGTGCCAGCAGCTCTGCATTGCCCCAGGGGCCCCAGCATTTT. Its protein product is CASSSALPQGPQHF.

Here the CDR3 DNA reads TGTGCCAGCGCACTTGGGGGGACAGGGTACCACGAGCAGTACTTC. Translating it yields CASALGGTGYHEQYF. The genes are TRBV28 and TRBJ2-7, with 9 bases identical to TRBD1. The ends lost 8 bases at V and 5 bases at J; junction bases unmatched: 13. Germline loops: CDR1 MDHEN, CDR2 SYDVKM. The CDR3 runs to 15 residues.

The V gene is TRBV5-4, the J gene TRBJ2-7; TRBD1 matches at 8 bases. Germline V lookup: CDR1 SGHNT, CDR2 YYREEE (reference sequence). The CDR3 has 17 amino acids. V trimming: 4 bases; J trimming: 2 bases; junction bases outside the gene matches: 14. CDR3 in amino acids: CASSRVGRDRGPYEQYF. Written as DNA, the CDR3 is TGTGCCAGCAGCCGGGTCGGGCGAGACAGGGGACCCTACGAGCAGTACTTC.